The 24 T cell receptor beta chains reported below all come from one sample, sequenced in a study of blood T cell repertoires in COVID-19. Generated by immunoSEQ multiplex PCR, the TCRdb table keeps only in-frame clones and is missing some. The data hold over 80,000 clones, with about 89% observed a single time. Material for sequencing was peripheral blood. These receptors all stem from a man aged 50-60 years with acute or convalescent COVID-19.

This chain joins TRBV10-1 and TRBJ2-1; 7 bases fit TRBD1. The germline V gene has CDR1 WNHNN and CDR2 SYGVQD (reference sequence). This CDR3 has 15 amino acids. The V and J ends lost 2 bases and 4 bases, in that order; junction bases with no gene match: 5. CDR3 sequence reads: CASSEPGTAYNEQFF. CDR3 nucleotide sequence: TGCGCCAGCAGTGAGCCCGGGACAGCATACAATGAGCAGTTCTTC.

The chain recombines TRBV11-2 with TRBJ1-1, with no clear D. This CDR3 is 13 amino acids long. The germline CDR1 and CDR2 sequences are SGHAT and FQNNGV. Trimming left V 1 base short and J 7 bases short, with 10 bases between. CDR3 DNA: TGTGCCAGCAGCTTAGGATCCGAGAGTGAAGCTTTCTTT. It encodes CASSLGSESEAFF.

The V call is TRBV29-1, the J call TRBJ1-1; D is uncertain. Germline V CDR1 and CDR2: SQVTM, ANQGSEA. This CDR3 is built from 11 residues. Trimming pared 4 bases from V and 3 bases from J, leaving 6 bases between. The CDR3 sequence: CSVALDTEAFF. CDR3 sequence (DNA): TGCAGCGTTGCTTTAGACACTGAAGCTTTCTTT.

This clone has just a few counts. V usage is TRBV5-1 and J usage is TRBJ1-6; tentative D call: TRBD1 (6 bases). The V end lost 0 bases, the J end lost 8 bases, and 15 bases lay between the germline ends. CDR3 length equals 16 residues. CDR1 is SGHRS, CDR2 YFSETQ, per germline. The CDR3 nucleotides are TGCGCCAGCAGCTTGGAAAGCGACAGGAGGCATTCACCCCTCCACTTT. Translation gives CASSLESDRRHSPLHF.

This chain connects TRBV7-2 to TRBJ1-2; D is possibly TRBD1 (6 bases). The germline CDR1 and CDR2 sequences are SGHTA and FQGNSA. Trimming left V 1 base short and J 4 bases short, with 13 bases between. The CDR3 is 15 residues long. The CDR3 is CASSLGAGEGYGYTF. CDR3 in DNA: TGTGCCAGCAGCTTAGGTGCAGGGGAGGGCTATGGCTACACCTTC.

This chain joins TRBV24-1 and TRBJ2-1; 13 bases agree with TRBD2. Germline CDR1 KGHDR, CDR2 SFDVKD. Trimming removed 1 base from V and 5 bases from J; junction bases left unmatched: 1. The CDR3 runs 16 residues. The DNA of the CDR3 is TGTGCCACCAGTGATTTCGGACTAGCGGGAGACAATGAGCAGTTCTTC. Its translation: CATSDFGLAGDNEQFF.

V is TRBV2 and J is TRBJ1-5, with D possibly matching TRBD1 (5 bases). The CDR3 runs to 16 residues. CDR1 is SNHLY, CDR2 FYNNEI, per germline. V was trimmed by 4 bases and J by 2 bases, leaving 15 bases between them. The CDR3 DNA reads as TGTGCCAGCAGTGGTGGGCAGGGCGGTCGCAATCAGCCCCAGCATTTT. It encodes CASSGGQGGRNQPQHF.

The J gene is TRBJ1-3, the V gene TRBV18; perhaps TRBD1 as D (6 bases). V was shortened by 3 bases and J by 0 bases, with 9 bases between the two germline ends. Germline lookup yields CDR1 KGHSH and CDR2 LQKENI. The CDR3 extends over 15 amino acids. CDR3 sequence reads: CASSPTGISGNTIYF. The CDR3 nucleotides read TGTGCCAGCTCACCTACAGGGATCTCTGGAAACACCATATATTTT.

CDR3 sequence (DNA): TGTGCCAGCAGTCCTCTAGGGGACAGCGGGTTTGGTGGCGAGCAGTACTTC. This sequence encodes CASSPLGDSGFGGEQYF. This chain links TRBV27 with TRBJ2-7, with a tentative D call TRBD1 (7 bases). The V gene's germline CDR1 is MNHEY and CDR2 SMNVEV (reference sequence). CDR3 size: 17 residues. The V end lost 5 bases, the J end lost 6 bases, and 26 bases lay between the germline ends.

This chain uses TRBV1 with TRBJ1-1. TRBV1 is given as a pseudogene. CDR3 length: 15 amino acids. The CDR3 protein is CTSSHWEESDTEAFF. CDR3 DNA sequence: TGCACCAGCAGCCACTGGGAGGAGAGCGACACTGAAGCTTTCTTT.

Written as DNA, the CDR3 is TGTGCCAGCAGCCCGGGGGGCGAGGGAACAGATACGCAGTATTTT. Encoded protein: CASSPGGEGTDTQYF. V and J are TRBV7-9 and TRBJ2-3; TRBD2 might be the D (7 bases). This CDR3 comprises 15 residues. The germline CDR1 and CDR2 sequences are SEHNR and FQNEAQ (reference sequence). The V and J ends lost 5 bases and 3 bases respectively, with 15 bases between them.

This clone was counted once. V usage is TRBV10-3 and J usage is TRBJ1-5; D uncertain. V lost 4 bases and J 4 bases, leaving 8 bases between the germline ends. CDR1 is ENHRY, CDR2 SYGVKD, per germline. The CDR3 is 13 residues long. The CDR3 loop reads CAISASGNQPQHF. The CDR3 DNA reads as TGTGCCATCAGTGCATCGGGAAATCAGCCCCAGCATTTT.

This clone was seen a handful of times. V and J are TRBV7-9 and TRBJ1-1, with TRBD1 matching 7 bases. V was clipped by 5 bases and J by 1 base; unmatched bases: 7. This CDR3 is 15 amino acids long. Germline assignment: CDR1 SEHNR and CDR2 FQNEAQ (reference sequence). CDR3 protein: CASSRAGQQNTEAFF. The CDR3 DNA reads TGTGCCAGCAGCCGCGCGGGACAGCAGAACACTGAAGCTTTCTTT.

This rearrangement joins TRBV30 to TRBJ1-2, with no clear D. CDR1 is GTSNPN, CDR2 SVGIG, per germline (reference sequence). The CDR3 contains 13 residues. Trimming pared 2 bases from V and 0 bases from J, leaving 7 bases between. The CDR3 here is CAWSKGANYGYTF. The CDR3 region has the DNA TGTGCCTGGAGTAAAGGAGCTAACTATGGCTACACCTTC.

With respect to this clone: One junction end disagrees with the germline gene, perhaps due to a read error. The J gene is TRBJ1-1, the V gene TRBV7-3, with D possibly TRBD1 on 5 matching bases. CDR1 SGHTA and CDR2 FQGTGA come from the germline V gene. CDR3 length: 15 amino acids. CDR3 amino acids: CASSLTGGGNTEAFF. CDR3 bases: TGTGCCAGCAGCCTAACGGGCGGGGGTAACACTGAAGCTTTCTTT. Combining the CDR3 with reference TRBV7-3 and TRBJ1-1 gives the whole variable domain GAGVSQTPSNKVTEKGKYVELRCDPISGHTALYWYRQSLGQGPEFLIYFQGTGAADDSGLPNDRFFAVRPEGSVSTLKIQRTERGDSAVYLCASSLTGGGNTEAFFGQGTRLTVV.

V usage is TRBV19 and J usage is TRBJ2-1; D is possibly TRBD2 (5 bases). Germline CDR1 and CDR2: LNHDA and SQIVND (reference sequence). V was trimmed by 4 bases and J by 6 bases, leaving 16 bases between them. This CDR3 spans 15 amino acids. CDR3 DNA: TGTGCCAGTAGTAACTCGGGAAATGGTCTCAATGAGCAGTTCTTC. Translation gives CASSNSGNGLNEQFF.

This clone was counted a single time. V usage is TRBV12-1 and J usage is TRBJ2-2; the table's D call, TRBD2, has no DNA check behind it. TRBV12-1 is shown as a pseudogene. The CDR3 runs to 16 residues. The CDR3 DNA reads TGTGCCAGCAGCTTTGGTCTTCGGCGGGAGGGAGGGGAGCTGTTTTTT. It translates to CASSFGLRREGGELFF.

The rearrangement links TRBV5-1 to TRBJ2-1; TRBD2 matches at 10 bases. Germline V lookup: CDR1 SGHRS, CDR2 YFSETQ. This CDR3 contains 16 residues. J was trimmed by 8 bases and V by 7 bases; bases with no gene match: 15. The DNA for the CDR3 is TGCGCCAGCGAGGGAGCGGGAGGGCCTGGCAGCGATGAGCAGTTCTTC. Its protein product is CASEGAGGPGSDEQFF.

The genes are TRBV21-1 and TRBJ2-1; TRBD2 was called by the table and not checked on the DNA. TRBV21-1 is listed as a pseudogene. This CDR3 is built from 17 residues. The chain's CDR3 is CASSKRAITGGYNEQFF. Here the CDR3 DNA reads TGTGCCAGCAGCAAAAGGGCCATAACGGGAGGGTACAATGAGCAGTTCTTC.

The chain recombines TRBV6-5 with TRBJ1-6, with 9 bases identical to TRBD1. The V gene's germline CDR1 is MNHEY and CDR2 SVGAGI. The CDR3 consists of 14 residues. V gave up 6 bases and J gave up 10 bases; unmatched junction bases: 7. The CDR3, as DNA: TGTGCCAGCAGCCAGGGACAGGGATGGTCACCCCTCCACTTT. This translates into CASSQGQGWSPLHF.

The rearrangement links TRBV7-8 to TRBJ1-1; 7 positions match TRBD1. CDR3 length: 13 residues. The germline gives CDR1 SGHVS, CDR2 FQNEAQ. V lost 5 bases to trimming and J lost 4 bases; unmatched junction nucleotides: 4. CDR3 loop: CASSVQGSTEAFF. In nucleotides, the CDR3 is TGTGCCAGCAGCGTACAGGGGAGCACTGAAGCTTTCTTT. Variable domain in full (rest from reference TRBV7-8 and TRBJ1-1): GAGVSQSPRYKVAKRGQDVALRCDPISGHVSLFWYQQALGQGPEFLTYFQNEAQLDKSGLPSDRFFAERPEGSVSTLKIQRTQQEDSAVYLCASSVQGSTEAFFGQGTRLTVV.

This sequence joins TRBV15 and TRBJ1-1; 9 bases map to TRBD1. V shed 3 bases, J shed 4 bases, and the junction held 3 bases outside the gene matches. The CDR3 has 14 residues. Per the germline V gene, CDR1 is LNHNV and CDR2 is YYDKDF (reference sequence). The DNA of the CDR3 is TGTGCCACCAGCAGCGAGACAGGGGGCACTGAAGCTTTCTTT. As protein: CATSSETGGTEAFF.

V and J are TRBV5-4 and TRBJ1-5; 9 nucleotides agree with TRBD1. The junction had 6 bases not matched to a gene; V was cut back by 0 bases and J by 2 bases. CDR1 and CDR2 from the germline V gene are SGHNT and YYREEE (reference sequence). The CDR3 is 17 amino acids. The chain's CDR3 is CASSLATGGAGNQPQHF. In DNA form, the CDR3 reads TGTGCCAGCAGCTTGGCTACAGGGGGCGCGGGCAATCAGCCCCAGCATTTT.

The chain is built from TRBV19 and TRBJ1-1; D gene unclear. The CDR3 consists of 13 residues. Germline CDR1 and CDR2: LNHDA and SQIVND (reference sequence). With 5 bases removed from V and 1 base from J, the gap between germline ends came to 8 bases. In DNA, the CDR3 is TGTGCCAGTAGTGCCGCGAGGAACACTGAAGCTTTCTTT. Its translation is CASSAARNTEAFF.